The TCR beta chain described here comes from a study of blood T cell repertoires in COVID-19 (TCRdb year 2020). For context, the study as a whole: The collaborator samples originated in the United States, Italy and Spain and spanned the acute and convalescent phases of COVID-19. The prospective study material was composed of cDNA or gDNA derived from T cells, B-cell-depleted T cells, or PBMCs. Deeply sampled blood TCRbeta repertoires from subjects exposed to, actively infected with, or recovered from COVID-19 were included in the dataset. The repertoires were made available in a free public database intended to serve as a resource for research on the immune response to SARS-CoV-2. Samples came from the ongoing ImmuneRACE study (first 160 participants) plus 1,254 subjects from 6 global collaborators. Sample metadata almost always included a de-identified subject ID, COVID-19 status, age in years and sex. Where available, HLA class I and class II types were taken from metadata supplied by the sample provider and were not determined by assay-based typing. Study-wide conclusions, independent of this receptor: The amount of clinical and demographic metadata varied by source and participant and was provided uncurated.

In the prospective study, participants were about 18 to 89 years old, resided in 20 to 30 geographic areas of the United States, and were enrolled through a virtual design. In the prospective study, participants were assigned to cohorts based on the clinical history participants reported in a screening survey and a study questionnaire. Recovered participants in ImmuneRACE Cohort 3 were defined as having two consecutive negative NP/OP PCR tests, clearance from a healthcare professional, or resolution of symptoms. Mobile phlebotomists in the prospective study collected whole blood, serum and a nasopharyngeal or oropharyngeal swab from every participant. Participants in the prospective study had the option to provide additional blood draws and questionnaires over an approximately 2-month period. Before DNA extraction, prospective study blood samples were shipped either frozen or at room temperature.

TCRbeta CDR3 regions were amplified from genomic DNA using the immunoSEQ Assay, a bias-controlled multiplex PCR. The source study handled its data this way. The number of nucleated cells in each sample was estimated from the amplification of reference gene primers within the assay. To quantify the absolute abundance of each unique TCRbeta CDR3 rearrangement, sequence reads were collapsed and filtered. For each sample, productive Simpson clonality was calculated as the square root of Simpson's diversity index over productive rearrangements. TCRdb re-hosts the immuneACCESS table, in-frame sequences only. Its copies lack some clones; in the studies checked, an unresolved V gene accounts for under half of them, and the cause for the rest is not known. The V and J calls and the clone size are those of that table, but D and trimming were determined from the DNA. This sample lists some 290,000 clones; roughly 86% were detected once. The ten largest clones capture roughly a tenth of the sample.

To note about this clone: It lacks a known antigen. No base quality values were provided; no much bigger clone lies one nucleotide off.

The CDR3 holds 16 amino acids from the cysteine to the phenylalanine. The sequence is cut down to CDR3 DNA, 48 bases in frame from base 1. The junction shows trimming of 4 bases on V and 5 bases on J, and the gene matches do not reach 13 bases of it. The germline V gene specifies MGHRA as CDR1 and YSYEKL as CDR2. The chain is made from TRBV4-1 and TRBJ2-7, with 8 middle bases fitting TRBD2. Sequencing was carried out using PBMCs or T cells enriched from blood (not recorded which). The TCR comes from a woman aged 30 to 39 who had recovered from COVID-19. The CDR3 reads as follows: CASSLLGVAGGDEQYF. The base sequence is TGCGCCAGCAGCCTACTGGGTGTGGCGGGAGGCGACGAGCAGTACTTC.